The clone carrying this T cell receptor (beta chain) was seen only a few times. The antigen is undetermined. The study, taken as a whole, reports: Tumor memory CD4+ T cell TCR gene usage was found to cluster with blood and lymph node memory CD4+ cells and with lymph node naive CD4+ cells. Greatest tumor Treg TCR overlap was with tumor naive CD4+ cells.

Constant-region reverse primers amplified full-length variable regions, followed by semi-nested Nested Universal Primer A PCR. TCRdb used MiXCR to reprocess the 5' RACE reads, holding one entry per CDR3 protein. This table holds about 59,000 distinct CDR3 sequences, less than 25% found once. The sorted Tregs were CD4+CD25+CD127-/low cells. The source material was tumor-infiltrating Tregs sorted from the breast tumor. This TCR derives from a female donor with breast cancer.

DNA for the CDR3: TGTGCCAGCAGGACAGGCAATCAGCCCCAGCATTTT. Its translation: CASRTGNQPQHF. The chain uses TRBV21-1 and TRBJ1-5; the listed D gene, TRBD1, was not tested against the DNA. TRBV21-1 is marked as a pseudogene. The CDR3 sequence is 12 residues long.